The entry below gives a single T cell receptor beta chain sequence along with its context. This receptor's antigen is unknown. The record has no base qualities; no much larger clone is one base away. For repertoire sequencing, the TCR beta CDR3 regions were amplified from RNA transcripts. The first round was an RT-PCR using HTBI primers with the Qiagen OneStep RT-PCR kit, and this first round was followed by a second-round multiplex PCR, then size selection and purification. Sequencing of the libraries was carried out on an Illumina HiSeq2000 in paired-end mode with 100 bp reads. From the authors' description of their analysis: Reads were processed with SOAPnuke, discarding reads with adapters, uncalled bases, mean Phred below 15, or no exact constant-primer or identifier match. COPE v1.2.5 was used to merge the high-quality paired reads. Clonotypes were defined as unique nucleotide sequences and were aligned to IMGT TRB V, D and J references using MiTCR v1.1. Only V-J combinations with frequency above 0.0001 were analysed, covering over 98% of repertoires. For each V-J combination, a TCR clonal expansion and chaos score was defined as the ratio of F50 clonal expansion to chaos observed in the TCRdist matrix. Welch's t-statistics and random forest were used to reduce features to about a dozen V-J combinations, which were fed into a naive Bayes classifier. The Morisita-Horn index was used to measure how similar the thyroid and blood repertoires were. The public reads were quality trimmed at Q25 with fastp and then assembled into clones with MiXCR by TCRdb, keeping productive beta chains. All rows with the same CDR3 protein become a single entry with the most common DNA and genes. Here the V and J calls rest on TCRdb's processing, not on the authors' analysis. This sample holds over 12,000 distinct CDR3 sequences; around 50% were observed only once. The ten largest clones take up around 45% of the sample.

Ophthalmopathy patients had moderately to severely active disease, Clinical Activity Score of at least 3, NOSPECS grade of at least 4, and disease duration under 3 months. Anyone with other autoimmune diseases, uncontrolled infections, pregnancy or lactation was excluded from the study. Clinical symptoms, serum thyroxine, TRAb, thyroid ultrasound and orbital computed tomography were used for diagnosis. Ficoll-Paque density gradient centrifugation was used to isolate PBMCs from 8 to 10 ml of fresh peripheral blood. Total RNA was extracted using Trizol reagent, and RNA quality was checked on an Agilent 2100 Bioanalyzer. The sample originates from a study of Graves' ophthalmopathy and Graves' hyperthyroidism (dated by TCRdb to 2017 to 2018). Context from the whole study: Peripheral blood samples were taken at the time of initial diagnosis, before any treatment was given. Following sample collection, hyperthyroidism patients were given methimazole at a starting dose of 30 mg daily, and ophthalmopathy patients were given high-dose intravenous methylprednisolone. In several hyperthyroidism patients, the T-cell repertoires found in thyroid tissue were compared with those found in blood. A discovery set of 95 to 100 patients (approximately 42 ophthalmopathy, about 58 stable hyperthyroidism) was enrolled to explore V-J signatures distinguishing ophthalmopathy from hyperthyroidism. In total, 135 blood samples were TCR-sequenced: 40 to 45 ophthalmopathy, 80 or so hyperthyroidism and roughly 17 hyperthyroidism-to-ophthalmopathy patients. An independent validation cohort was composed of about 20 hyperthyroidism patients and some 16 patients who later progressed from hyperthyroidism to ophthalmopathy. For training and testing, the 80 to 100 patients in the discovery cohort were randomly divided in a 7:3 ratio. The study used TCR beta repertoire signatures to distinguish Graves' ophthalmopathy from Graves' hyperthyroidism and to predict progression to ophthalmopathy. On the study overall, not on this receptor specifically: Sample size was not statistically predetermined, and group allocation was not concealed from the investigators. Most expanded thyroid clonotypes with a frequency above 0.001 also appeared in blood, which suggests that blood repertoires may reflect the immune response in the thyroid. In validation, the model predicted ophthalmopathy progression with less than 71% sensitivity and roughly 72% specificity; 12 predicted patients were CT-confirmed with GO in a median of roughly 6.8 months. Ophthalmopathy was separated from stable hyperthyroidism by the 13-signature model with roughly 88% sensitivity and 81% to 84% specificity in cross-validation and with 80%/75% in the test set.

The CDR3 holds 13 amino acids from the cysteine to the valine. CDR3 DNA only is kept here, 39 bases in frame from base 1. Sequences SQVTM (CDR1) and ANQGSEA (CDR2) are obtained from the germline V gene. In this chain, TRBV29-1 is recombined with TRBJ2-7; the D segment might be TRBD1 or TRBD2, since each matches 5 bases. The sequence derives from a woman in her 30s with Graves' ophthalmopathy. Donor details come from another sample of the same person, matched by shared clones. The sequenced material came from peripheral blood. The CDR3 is CGGAPPCSYEQYV. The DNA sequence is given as TGCGGGGGTGCACCTCCGTGCTCCTACGAGCAGTACGTC.